Listed below are T cell receptor beta chains from one sample, sequenced in a study of radiotherapy plus CTLA-4 blockade in lung cancer. Sequencing used immunoSEQ multiplex PCR; TCRdb keeps in-frame clones, though not all of them. In the table there are approximately 60,000 clones, approximately 84% of which are singletons. Sample: peripheral blood, taken from a patient treated with radiotherapy plus ipilimumab. Receptor source: a human donor with non-small cell lung cancer whose response to radiotherapy plus ipilimumab could not be evaluated. CDR3s include the opening cysteine and the closing phenylalanine or tryptophan. The D gene is left open where the match is weak. For some rows the clone size is stated as once, few or many, or as a class when expanded; others skip it.

length	V	J	size	D	CDR3	DNA
19	TRBV9	TRBJ2-3	-	TRBD1	CASSGAGTELLVKRDTQYF	TGTGCCAGCAGCGGAGCCGGGACAGAGCTACTTGTTAAGAGAGATACGCAGTATTTT
16	TRBV10-2	TRBJ2-7	-	TRBD1	CASSAIGQGAEYEQYF	TGCGCCAGCAGTGCGATAGGACAGGGGGCTGAATACGAGCAGTACTTC
15	TRBV12-5	TRBJ2-3	-	-	CASGPRGSRGDTQYF	TGTGCTAGTGGCCCACGGGGGTCCCGGGGAGATACGCAGTATTTT
14	TRBV6-5	TRBJ2-7	-	TRBD1	CASRDRAPSYEQYF	TGTGCCAGCAGGGACAGGGCCCCCTCCTACGAGCAGTACTTC
12	TRBV5-4	TRBJ2-5	-	-	CASSAPGEEQYF	TGTGCCAGCAGCGCGCCAGGGGAAGAGCAGTACTTC
16	TRBV5-1	TRBJ2-7	-	-	CASSLDGTGGRYEQYF	TGCGCCAGCAGCTTGGATGGAACCGGGGGTCGGTACGAGCAGTACTTC
17	TRBV4-1	TRBJ2-5	-	TRBD2	CASSPSGTSGIQETQYF	TGCGCCAGCAGCCCCTCGGGGACTAGCGGGATTCAAGAGACCCAGTACTTC
13	TRBV7-2	TRBJ1-5	-	-	CASSFTGNQPQHF	TGTGCCAGCAGCTTTACAGGGAATCAGCCCCAGCATTTT
13	TRBV6-4	TRBJ1-1	-	-	CASTSRGNTEAFF	TGTGCCAGCACATCCAGGGGGAACACTGAAGCTTTCTTT
15	TRBV5-1	TRBJ2-5	-	-	CASSFGGGSQETQYF	TGCGCCAGCAGCTTTGGAGGGGGCTCACAAGAGACCCAGTACTTC
13	TRBV28	TRBJ2-5	-	TRBD1	CASSFIQDRAQYF	TGTGCCAGCAGTTTCATCCAGGACAGGGCCCAGTACTTC
14	TRBV4-3	TRBJ2-5	-	TRBD1	CASSRYRGSETQYF	TGCGCCAGCAGCCGGTACAGGGGATCGGAGACCCAGTACTTC
18	TRBV5-1	TRBJ1-2	once	TRBD1	CASSLVVGQGAGGYGYTF	TGCGCCAGCAGCCTGGTGGTTGGACAGGGGGCCGGTGGCTATGGCTACACCTTC
15	TRBV7-8	TRBJ1-2	-	TRBD1	CASSLAPDRGYGYTF	TGTGCCAGCAGCTTAGCGCCCGACAGGGGCTATGGCTACACCTTC
15	TRBV6-1	TRBJ2-6	-	-	CAESKSASGANVLTF	TGTGCCGAGAGCAAGAGTGCATCTGGGGCCAACGTCCTGACTTTC
19	TRBV19	TRBJ2-1	-	TRBD2	CASSIDRGLAGAWAMGQFF	TGTGCCAGTAGTATAGATCGGGGACTAGCGGGGGCCTGGGCGATGGGGCAGTTCTTC
13	TRBV10-3	TRBJ2-6	-	-	CAIMRPGANVLTF	TGTGCCATCATGAGGCCTGGGGCCAACGTCCTGACTTTC
15	TRBV7-2	TRBJ2-2	-	-	CASSTRTDYTGELFF	TGTGCCAGCAGCACTAGGACAGACTACACCGGGGAGCTGTTTTTT
16	TRBV11-2	TRBJ2-7	-	TRBD1	CASSLAGTGGFDEQYF	TGTGCCAGCAGCTTGGCCGGGACAGGGGGCTTCGACGAGCAGTACTTC
12	TRBV19	TRBJ1-2	-	-	CASSISSEGYTF	TGTGCCAGTAGTATCTCATCGGAGGGCTACACCTTC
16	TRBV5-1	TRBJ1-6	once	-	CASSLGFMGADSPLHF	TGCGCCAGCAGCTTGGGGTTTATGGGGGCGGATTCACCCCTCCACTTT
15	TRBV5-1	TRBJ2-3	-	TRBD2	CASSLDGGREDTQYF	TGCGCCAGCAGCTTGGATGGCGGGAGAGAAGATACGCAGTATTTT
12	TRBV11-2	TRBJ2-7	-	TRBD1	CASSWDSYEQYF	TGTGCCAGCAGCTGGGACAGCTACGAGCAGTACTTC
18	TRBV18	TRBJ2-3	-	TRBD1	CASSPPNSQDRGQDTQYF	TGTGCCAGCTCACCACCGAATAGTCAAGACAGGGGGCAAGATACGCAGTATTTT
16	TRBV7-6	TRBJ1-6	-	-	CASSLEVPGVNSPLHF	TGTGCCAGCAGCTTAGAGGTCCCGGGAGTGAATTCACCCCTCCACTTT
13	TRBV30	TRBJ2-2	-	-	CAWSVRNTGELFF	TGTGCCTGGAGTGTCCGGAACACCGGGGAGCTGTTTTTT
11	TRBV2	TRBJ2-3	-	-	CAGSESDTQYF	TGTGCCGGCAGTGAGAGCGATACGCAGTATTTT
14	TRBV5-1	TRBJ2-4	-	-	CASSLAPGAVIQYF	TGCGCCAGCAGCTTGGCCCCAGGGGCGGTCATTCAGTACTTC
16	TRBV6-6	TRBJ1-5	-	TRBD1	CASSYEDRGRRQPQHF	TGTGCCAGCAGTTACGAGGACAGGGGGCGACGCCAGCCCCAGCATTTT
15	TRBV25-1	TRBJ1-4	-	-	CASSDLGQFNEKLFF	TGTGCCAGCAGTGATCTTGGTCAGTTTAATGAAAAACTGTTTTTT
12	TRBV6-6	TRBJ2-2	-	TRBD1	CASRTGPGELFF	TGTGCCAGCAGGACAGGGCCCGGGGAGCTGTTTTTT
15	TRBV5-3	TRBJ2-7	-	-	CARSLEDWVSYEQYF	TGTGCCAGAAGCCTAGAGGACTGGGTTTCCTACGAGCAGTACTTC
15	TRBV2	TRBJ2-3	-	TRBD2	CASSEGGQSTDTQYF	TGTGCCAGCAGTGAGGGAGGGCAGAGCACAGATACGCAGTATTTT
13	TRBV28	TRBJ2-7	-	-	CASSSPPAGEQYF	TGTGCCAGCAGTTCACCCCCCGCAGGCGAGCAGTACTTC
12	TRBV2	TRBJ2-7	-	-	CASKSLSYEQYF	TGTGCCAGCAAATCTCTCTCCTACGAGCAGTACTTC
14	TRBV6-1	TRBJ2-3	-	TRBD1	CASSFTGGRDTQYF	TGTGCCAGCAGTTTTACAGGGGGTAGGGATACGCAGTATTTT
15	TRBV4-3	TRBJ2-7	-	-	CASSQDYGGPYEQYF	TGCGCCAGCAGCCAAGATTACGGGGGGCCCTACGAGCAGTACTTC
21	TRBV14	TRBJ2-1	-	TRBD2	CASSQDRRVAGGQTSYNEQFF	TGTGCCAGCAGCCAAGATCGAAGGGTAGCGGGGGGGCAAACCTCCTACAATGAGCAGTTCTTC
18	TRBV4-1	TRBJ2-7	-	TRBD2	CASSQDKSSGGASYEQYF	TGCGCCAGCAGCCAAGATAAGAGTAGCGGGGGTGCTTCCTACGAGCAGTACTTC
15	TRBV5-1	TRBJ2-1	-	-	CASSLEQLRGNEQFF	TGCGCCAGCAGCTTGGAACAGTTAAGGGGCAATGAGCAGTTCTTC
16	TRBV5-1	TRBJ1-1	-	-	CASSLTQVKGHTEAFF	TGCGCCAGCAGCTTGACGCAGGTCAAGGGGCACACTGAAGCTTTCTTT
15	TRBV19	TRBJ2-7	-	TRBD1	CASSKGRDSSYEQYF	TGTGCCAGTAGTAAGGGCAGGGACAGCTCCTACGAGCAGTACTTC
16	TRBV7-2	TRBJ2-1	-	TRBD1	CASSSVGTGVIGEQFF	TGTGCCAGCAGCTCGGTCGGGACAGGGGTGATCGGTGAGCAGTTCTTC
12	TRBV29-1	TRBJ2-1	-	-	CSVGLSYNEQFF	TGCAGCGTTGGGCTGTCCTACAATGAGCAGTTCTTC
16	TRBV10-2	TRBJ2-3	-	TRBD1	CASSDGGTGGPNTQYF	TGCGCCAGCAGTGATGGCGGGACAGGGGGGCCTAATACGCAGTATTTT
15	TRBV5-5	TRBJ2-7	few	TRBD1	CASNSLDRGINEQYF	TGTGCCAGCAACTCCCTGGACAGGGGGATCAACGAGCAGTACTTC
16	TRBV5-1	TRBJ2-3	-	-	CASSYLGQTSTDTQYF	TGCGCCAGCAGCTACCTCGGACAGACTAGCACAGATACGCAGTATTTT
14	TRBV18	TRBJ1-5	-	TRBD1	CASSPGQGLQPQHF	TGTGCCAGCTCACCGGGACAGGGACTGCAGCCCCAGCATTTT
14	TRBV7-9	TRBJ1-2	-	-	CASSLENEASGYTF	TGTGCCAGCAGCTTAGAGAATGAGGCAAGTGGCTACACCTTC
15	TRBV4-3	TRBJ2-3	-	-	CASSLDRRGTDTQYF	TGCGCCAGCAGCCTCGACAGAAGGGGAACAGATACGCAGTATTTT
15	TRBV9	TRBJ1-3	-	-	CASTPQGTTGNTIYF	TGTGCCAGCACCCCTCAGGGTACTACTGGAAACACCATATATTTT
14	TRBV19	TRBJ2-1	-	TRBD2	CASSATGGESKQFF	TGTGCCAGTAGTGCGACCGGGGGGGAGAGTAAGCAGTTCTTC
19	TRBV21-1	TRBJ2-7	-	-	CASSPLWGTGRETGGEQYF	TGTGCCAGCAGCCCTCTGTGGGGGACAGGGAGGGAGACCGGGGGCGAGCAGTACTTC
15	TRBV5-1	TRBJ2-1	-	-	CASSLNGVEGNEQFF	TGCGCCAGCAGCTTGAACGGGGTGGAGGGCAATGAGCAGTTCTTC